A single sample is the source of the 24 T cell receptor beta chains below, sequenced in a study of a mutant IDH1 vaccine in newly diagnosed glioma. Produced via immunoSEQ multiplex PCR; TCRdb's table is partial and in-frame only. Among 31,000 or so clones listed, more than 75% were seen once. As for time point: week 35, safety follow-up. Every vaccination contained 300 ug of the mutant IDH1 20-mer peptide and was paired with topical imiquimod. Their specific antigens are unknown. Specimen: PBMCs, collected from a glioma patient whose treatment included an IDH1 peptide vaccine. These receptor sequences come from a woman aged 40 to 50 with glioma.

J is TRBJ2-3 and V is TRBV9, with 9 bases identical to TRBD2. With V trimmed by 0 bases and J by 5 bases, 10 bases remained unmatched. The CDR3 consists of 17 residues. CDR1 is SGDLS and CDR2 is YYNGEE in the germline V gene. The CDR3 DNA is TGTGCCAGCAGCGTAGAGGCGGCGGGGGGGCCGAAAGATACGCAGTATTTT. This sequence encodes CASSVEAAGGPKDTQYF.

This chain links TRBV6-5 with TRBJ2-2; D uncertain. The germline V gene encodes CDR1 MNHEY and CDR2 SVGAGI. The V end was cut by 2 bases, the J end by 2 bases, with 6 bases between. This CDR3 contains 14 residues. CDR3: CASSYVENTGELFF. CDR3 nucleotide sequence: TGTGCCAGCAGTTACGTAGAAAACACCGGGGAGCTGTTTTTT.

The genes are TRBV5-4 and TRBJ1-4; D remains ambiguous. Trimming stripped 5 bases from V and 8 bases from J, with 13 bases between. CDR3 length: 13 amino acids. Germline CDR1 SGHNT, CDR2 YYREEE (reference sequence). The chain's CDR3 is CASSGPRGEKLFF. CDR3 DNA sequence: TGTGCCAGCAGTGGGCCACGTGGGGAAAAACTGTTTTTT.

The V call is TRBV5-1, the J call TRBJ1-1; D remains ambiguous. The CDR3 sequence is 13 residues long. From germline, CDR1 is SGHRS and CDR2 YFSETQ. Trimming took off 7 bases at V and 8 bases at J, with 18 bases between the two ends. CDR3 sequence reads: CASQTLPKTEAFF. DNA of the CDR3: TGCGCCAGCCAAACGTTGCCTAAGACAGAAGCTTTCTTT.

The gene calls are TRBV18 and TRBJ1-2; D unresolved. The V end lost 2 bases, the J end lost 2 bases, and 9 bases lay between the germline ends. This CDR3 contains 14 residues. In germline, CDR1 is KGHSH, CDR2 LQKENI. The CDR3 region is CASSPTDINYGYTF. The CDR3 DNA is TGTGCCAGCTCACCAACTGACATCAACTATGGCTACACCTTC.

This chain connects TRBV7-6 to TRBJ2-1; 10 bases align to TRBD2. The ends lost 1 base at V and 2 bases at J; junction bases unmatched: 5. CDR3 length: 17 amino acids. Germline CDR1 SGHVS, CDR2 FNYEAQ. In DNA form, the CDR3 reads TGTGCCAGCAGCTTAGTAGCAGCGGGGGGGCCCTACAATGAGCAGTTCTTC. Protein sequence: CASSLVAAGGPYNEQFF.

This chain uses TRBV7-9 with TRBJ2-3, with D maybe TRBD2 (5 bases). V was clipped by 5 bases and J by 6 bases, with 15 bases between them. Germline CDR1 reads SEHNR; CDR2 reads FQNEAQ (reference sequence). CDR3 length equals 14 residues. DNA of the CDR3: TGTGCCAGCAGCCCAGCGGTTTTAGGGGATACGCAGTATTTT. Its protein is CASSPAVLGDTQYF.

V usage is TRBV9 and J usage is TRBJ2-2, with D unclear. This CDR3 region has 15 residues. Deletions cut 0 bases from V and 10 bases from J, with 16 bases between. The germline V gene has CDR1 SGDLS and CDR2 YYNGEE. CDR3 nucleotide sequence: TGTGCCAGCAGCGTAGCTGACTCTGCCTGGGAGGAGCTGTTTTTT. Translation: CASSVADSAWEELFF.

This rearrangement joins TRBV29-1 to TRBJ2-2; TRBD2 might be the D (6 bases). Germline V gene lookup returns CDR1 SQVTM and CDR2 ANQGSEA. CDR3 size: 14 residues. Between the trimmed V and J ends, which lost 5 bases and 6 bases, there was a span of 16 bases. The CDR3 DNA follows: TGCAGCGTTCCTAAACCGGGAGAACCCGGGGAGCTGTTTTTT. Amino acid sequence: CSVPKPGEPGELFF.

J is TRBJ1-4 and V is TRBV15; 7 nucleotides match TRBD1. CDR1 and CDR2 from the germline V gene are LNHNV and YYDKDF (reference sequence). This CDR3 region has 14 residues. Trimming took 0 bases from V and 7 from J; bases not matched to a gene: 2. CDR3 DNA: TGTGCCACCAGCAGAGACGGGACAGCTGAAAAACTGTTTTTT. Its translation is CATSRDGTAEKLFF.

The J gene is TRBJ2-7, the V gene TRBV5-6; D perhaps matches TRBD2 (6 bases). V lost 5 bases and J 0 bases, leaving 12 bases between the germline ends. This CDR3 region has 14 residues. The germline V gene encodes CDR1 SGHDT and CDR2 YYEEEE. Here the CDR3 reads CASSLRDSSYEQYF. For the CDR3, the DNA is TGTGCCAGCAGTCTGCGGGACTCCTCCTACGAGCAGTACTTC.

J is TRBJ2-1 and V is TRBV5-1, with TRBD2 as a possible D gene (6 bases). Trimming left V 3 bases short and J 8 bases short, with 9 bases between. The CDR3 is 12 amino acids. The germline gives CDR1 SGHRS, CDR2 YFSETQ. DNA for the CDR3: TGCGCCAGCAGCTGGTGGGGGGATGAGCAGTTCTTC. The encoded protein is CASSWWGDEQFF.

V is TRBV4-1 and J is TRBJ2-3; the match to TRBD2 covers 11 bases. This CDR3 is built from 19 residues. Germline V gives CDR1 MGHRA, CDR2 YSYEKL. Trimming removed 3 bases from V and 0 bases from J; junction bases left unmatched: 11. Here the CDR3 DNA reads TGCGCCAGCAGCCATCCCTTGGGTAGCGGGGGGGCTAGCACAGATACGCAGTATTTT. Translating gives CASSHPLGSGGASTDTQYF.

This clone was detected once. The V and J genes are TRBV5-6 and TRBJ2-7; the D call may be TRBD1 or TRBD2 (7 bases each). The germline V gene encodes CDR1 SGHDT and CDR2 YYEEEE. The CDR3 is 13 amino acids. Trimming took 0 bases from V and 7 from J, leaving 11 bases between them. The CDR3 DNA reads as TGTGCCAGCAGCTTGGTCCAGGGGGGGGAGCAGTACTTC. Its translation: CASSLVQGGEQYF.

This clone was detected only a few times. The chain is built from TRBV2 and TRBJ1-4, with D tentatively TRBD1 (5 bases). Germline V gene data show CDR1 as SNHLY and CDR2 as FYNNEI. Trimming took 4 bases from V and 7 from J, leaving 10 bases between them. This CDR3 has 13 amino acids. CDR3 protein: CASSGPRGEKLFF. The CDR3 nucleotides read TGTGCCAGCAGTGGGCCTAGGGGTGAAAAACTGTTTTTT.

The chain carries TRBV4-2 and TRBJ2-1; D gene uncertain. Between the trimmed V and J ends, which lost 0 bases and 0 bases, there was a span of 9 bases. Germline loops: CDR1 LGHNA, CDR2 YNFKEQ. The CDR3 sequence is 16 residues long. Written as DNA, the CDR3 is TGTGCCAGCAGCCAAGATACGGTTAGCTCCTACAATGAGCAGTTCTTC. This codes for CASSQDTVSSYNEQFF.

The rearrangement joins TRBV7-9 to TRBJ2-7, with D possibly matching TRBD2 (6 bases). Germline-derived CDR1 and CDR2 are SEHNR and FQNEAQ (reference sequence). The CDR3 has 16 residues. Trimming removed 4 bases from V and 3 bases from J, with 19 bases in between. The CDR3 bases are TGTGCCAGCAGCTCCTCAACCGGGACTGGGGACTACGAGCAGTACTTC. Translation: CASSSSTGTGDYEQYF.

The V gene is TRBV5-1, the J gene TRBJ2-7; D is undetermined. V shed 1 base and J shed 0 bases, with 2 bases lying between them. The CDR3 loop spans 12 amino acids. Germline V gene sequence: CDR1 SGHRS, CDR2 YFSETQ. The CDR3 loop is CASSLFSYEQYF. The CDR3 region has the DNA TGCGCCAGCAGCTTGTTCTCCTACGAGCAGTACTTC.

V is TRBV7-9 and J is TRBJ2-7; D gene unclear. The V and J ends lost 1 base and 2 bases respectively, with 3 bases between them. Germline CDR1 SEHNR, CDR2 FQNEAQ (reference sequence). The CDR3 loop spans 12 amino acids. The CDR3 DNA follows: TGTGCCAGCAGCTTAGGGGCCTACGAGCAGTACTTC. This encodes CASSLGAYEQYF.

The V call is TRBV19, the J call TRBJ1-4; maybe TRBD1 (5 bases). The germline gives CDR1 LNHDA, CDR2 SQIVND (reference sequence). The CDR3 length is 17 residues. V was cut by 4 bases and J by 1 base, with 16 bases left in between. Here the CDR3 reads CASSSGASGETNEKLFF. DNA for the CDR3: TGTGCCAGTAGTAGTGGGGCCTCGGGGGAAACTAATGAAAAACTGTTTTTT.

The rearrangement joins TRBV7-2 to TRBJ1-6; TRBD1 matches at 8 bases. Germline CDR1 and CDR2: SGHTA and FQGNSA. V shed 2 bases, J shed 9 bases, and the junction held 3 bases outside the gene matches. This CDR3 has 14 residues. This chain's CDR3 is CASSLSGGFSPLHF. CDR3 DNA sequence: TGTGCCAGCAGCTTATCAGGGGGCTTTTCACCCCTCCACTTT.

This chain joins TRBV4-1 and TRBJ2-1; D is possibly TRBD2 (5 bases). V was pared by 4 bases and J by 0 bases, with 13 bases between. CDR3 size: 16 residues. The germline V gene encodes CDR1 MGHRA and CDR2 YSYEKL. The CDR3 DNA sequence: TGCGCCAGCAGCCCCCTTTCGGGGAGCTCCTACAATGAGCAGTTCTTC. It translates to CASSPLSGSSYNEQFF.

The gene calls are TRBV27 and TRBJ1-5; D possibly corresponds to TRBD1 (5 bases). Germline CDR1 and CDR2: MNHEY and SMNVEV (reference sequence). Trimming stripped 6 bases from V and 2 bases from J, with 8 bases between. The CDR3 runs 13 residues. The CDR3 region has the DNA TGTGCCAGCAGGCCGGGGGGCAATCAGCCCCAGCATTTT. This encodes CASRPGGNQPQHF.

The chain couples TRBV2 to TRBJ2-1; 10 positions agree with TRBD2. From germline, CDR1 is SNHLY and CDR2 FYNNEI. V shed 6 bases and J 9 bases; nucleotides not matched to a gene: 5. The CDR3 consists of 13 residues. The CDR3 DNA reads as TGTGCCAGCAGACTAGCGGGGTGGAGTGAGCAGTTCTTC. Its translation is CASRLAGWSEQFF. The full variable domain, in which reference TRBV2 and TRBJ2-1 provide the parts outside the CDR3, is EPEVTQTPSHQVTQMGQEVILRCVPISNHLYFYWYRQILGQKVEFLVSFYNNEISEKSEIFDDQFSVERPDGSNFTLKIRSTKLEDSAMYFCASRLAGWSEQFFGPGTRLTVL.